This T cell receptor beta chain was documented in a study of blood T cell repertoires in COVID-19. Background on the study: Italy, Spain and the United States were the sources of the convalescent and acute COVID-19 samples. The cDNA or gDNA used as material had been derived from T cells, B-cell-depleted T cells, or PBMCs.

This clone was detected once. Germline-derived CDR1 and CDR2 are MNHEY and SVGAGI. The CDR3 extends over 14 amino acids. With 10 bases removed from V and 2 bases from J, the gap between germline ends came to 17 bases. Measured with immunoSEQ multiplex PCR; TCRdb has only the in-frame clones, and not every one. The sample lists 200,000 to 250,000 clones, 89% seen once, with around 6.9% in the top ten. The sample was peripheral blood. This sequence joins TRBV6-5 and TRBJ1-2; D gene uncertain. This TCR came from a man in his 60s who had recovered from COVID-19. CDR3 sequence (DNA): TGTGCCACCAGCAAGGAGAGAAGGAACTATGGCTACACCTTC. Residues: CATSKERRNYGYTF.